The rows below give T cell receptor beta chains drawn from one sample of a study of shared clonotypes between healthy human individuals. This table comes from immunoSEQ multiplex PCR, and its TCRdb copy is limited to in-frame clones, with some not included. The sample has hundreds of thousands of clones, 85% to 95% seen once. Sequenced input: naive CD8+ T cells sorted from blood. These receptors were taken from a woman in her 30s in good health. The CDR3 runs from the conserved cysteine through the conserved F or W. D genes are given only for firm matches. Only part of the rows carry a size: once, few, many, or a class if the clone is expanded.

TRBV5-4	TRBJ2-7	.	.	CASSLAPGPIYEQYF	TGTGCCAGCAGCTTGGCCCCTGGACCCATATACGAGCAGTACTTC
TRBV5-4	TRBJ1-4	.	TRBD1	CASSSGTVNEKLFF	TGTGCCAGCAGCTCCGGGACAGTTAATGAAAAACTGTTTTTT
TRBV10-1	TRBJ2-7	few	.	CASSEVQGSYEQYF	TGCGCCAGCAGTGAGGTCCAGGGCTCCTACGAGCAGTACTTC
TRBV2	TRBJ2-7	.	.	CASSGYRVGEVGGYEQYF	TGTGCCAGCAGTGGGTATCGGGTCGGGGAGGTGGGGGGCTACGAGCAGTACTTC
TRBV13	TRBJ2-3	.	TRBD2	CASSLGGRDTDTQYF	TGTGCCAGCAGCTTAGGCGGGAGGGACACAGATACGCAGTATTTT
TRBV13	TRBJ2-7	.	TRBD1	CASSSEGQGDYEQYF	TGTGCCAGCAGCTCCGAGGGACAGGGTGACTACGAGCAGTACTTC
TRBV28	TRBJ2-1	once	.	CASSLGALAPYNEQFF	TGTGCCAGCAGTTTGGGGGCACTAGCACCCTACAATGAGCAGTTCTTC
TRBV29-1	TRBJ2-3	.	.	CSVDADSSTDTQYF	TGCAGCGTTGATGCCGACTCTAGCACAGATACGCAGTATTTT
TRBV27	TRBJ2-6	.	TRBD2	CASRPGGYVSGANVLTF	TGTGCCAGCAGACCGGGAGGGTACGTTTCTGGGGCCAACGTCCTGACTTTC
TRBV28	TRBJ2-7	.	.	CASSFLGYGGFEQYF	TGTGCCAGCAGTTTTTTGGGTTATGGGGGGTTTGAGCAGTACTTC